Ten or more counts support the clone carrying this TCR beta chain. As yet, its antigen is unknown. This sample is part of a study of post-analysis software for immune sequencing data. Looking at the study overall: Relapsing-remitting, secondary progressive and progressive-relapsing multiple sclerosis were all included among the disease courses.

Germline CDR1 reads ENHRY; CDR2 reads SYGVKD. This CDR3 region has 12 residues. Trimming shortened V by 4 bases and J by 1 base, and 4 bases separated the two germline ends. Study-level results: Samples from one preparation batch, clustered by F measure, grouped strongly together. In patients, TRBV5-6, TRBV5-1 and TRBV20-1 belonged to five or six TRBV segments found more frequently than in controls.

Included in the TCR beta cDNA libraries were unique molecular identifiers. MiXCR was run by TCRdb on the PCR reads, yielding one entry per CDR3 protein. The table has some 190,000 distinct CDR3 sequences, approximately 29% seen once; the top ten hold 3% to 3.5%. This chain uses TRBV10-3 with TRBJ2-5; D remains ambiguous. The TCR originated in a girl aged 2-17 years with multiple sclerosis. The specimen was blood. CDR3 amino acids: CAISGGQETQYF. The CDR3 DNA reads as TGTGCCATCAGTGGTGGCCAAGAGACCCAGTACTTC.